Presented here are 23 T cell receptor beta chains from one specimen sequenced in a study of blood T cells in healthy people across ages. A second PCR of about 7 to 12 cycles used a sample-barcoded 5' primer and a J-beta primer mix. A single record per CDR3 protein comes from TCRdb applying MiXCR to the 5' RACE reads. This table has some 1.8 million distinct CDR3 sequences, about 39% appearing once. Sample: blood. Every receptor here comes from a human donor in good health.

This clonotype was recorded a few times. V is TRBV5-1 and J is TRBJ1-2; D is uncertain. The CDR3 is made up of 12 amino acids. Germline loops: CDR1 SGHRS, CDR2 YFSETQ. V lost 1 base and J 6 bases, leaving 7 bases between the germline ends. The CDR3: CASSLQDDGYTF. In DNA, the CDR3 is TGCGCCAGCAGCTTGCAGGATGATGGCTACACCTTC.

Notes on this clonotype: One end of the junction fails to match germline, which may point to a read error. The V gene is TRBV9, the J gene TRBJ1-2; D possibly corresponds to TRBD1 (5 bases). CDR1 is SGDLS and CDR2 is YYNGEE in the germline V gene. This CDR3 is 14 amino acids long. CDR3 amino acids: CASSVDILTRGYTF. DNA for the CDR3: TGTGCCAGCAGCGTAGATATTCTCACTCGGGGCTACACCTTT.

The chain carries TRBV13 and TRBJ1-1; D is ambiguous. This CDR3 contains 15 residues. V lost 5 bases and J lost 1, with 14 bases in between. Per the germline V gene, CDR1 is PRHDT and CDR2 is FYEKMQ (reference sequence). The chain's CDR3 is CASSERGWQNTEAFF. CDR3 in DNA: TGTGCCAGCAGCGAAAGAGGTTGGCAGAACACTGAAGCTTTCTTT.

This clonotype came up a few times. The rearrangement uses TRBV5-1 and TRBJ2-1; 8 bases agree with TRBD1. V trimming: 1 base; J trimming: 4 bases; junction bases outside the gene matches: 4. The CDR3 consists of 15 residues. In germline, CDR1 is SGHRS, CDR2 YFSETQ. This CDR3 reads CASSLLQGDYNEQFF. The CDR3 DNA is TGCGCCAGCAGCTTGCTACAGGGGGATTACAATGAGCAGTTCTTC.

This clonotype was counted between two and nine times. The V and J genes are TRBV7-9 and TRBJ1-6; D is undetermined. Trimming took off 5 bases at V and 6 bases at J, with 17 bases between the two ends. Germline lookup yields CDR1 SEHNR and CDR2 FQNEAQ (reference sequence). CDR3 length equals 16 residues. CDR3 region: CASSLTEVSSNSPLHF. CDR3 nucleotide sequence: TGTGCCAGCAGCCTCACGGAGGTCAGCTCTAATTCACCCCTCCACTTT. The whole variable domain, remainder taken from reference TRBV7-9 and TRBJ1-6, is DTGVSQNPRHKITKRGQNVTFRCDPISEHNRLYWYRQTLGQGPEFLTYFQNEAQLEKSRLLSDRFSAERPKGSFSTLEIQRTEQGDSAMYLCASSLTEVSSNSPLHFGNGTRLTVT.

This chain uses TRBV5-1 with TRBJ2-2; tentatively, D is TRBD1 or TRBD2 (5 bases each). CDR1 is SGHRS and CDR2 is YFSETQ in the germline V gene. Trimming stripped 4 bases from V and 15 bases from J, with 19 bases between. The CDR3 consists of 13 residues. CDR3 sequence: CASSNAGTYLMFF. The CDR3 DNA reads as TGCGCCAGCAGCAATGCCGGGACCTACCTGATGTTTTTT.

This clonotype was found a few times. The rearrangement joins TRBV29-1 to TRBJ1-2, with a possible D match to TRBD1 (6 bases). Per the germline V gene, CDR1 is SQVTM and CDR2 is ANQGSEA. The V gene lost 5 bases and the J gene lost 0 bases, with 22 bases spanning the gap. The CDR3 loop spans 17 amino acids. CDR3 sequence (DNA): TGCAGCGTTCGGGGGGAGGGGGGACCATCAGCTAACTATGGCTACACCTTC. Translation gives CSVRGEGGPSANYGYTF. The entire variable domain, with the rest obtained from reference TRBV29-1 and TRBJ1-2, is as follows: SAVISQKPSRDICQRGTSLTIQCQVDSQVTMMFWYRQQPGQSLTLIATANQGSEATYESGFVIDKFPISRPNLTFSTLTVSNMSPEDSSIYLCSVRGEGGPSANYGYTFGSGTRLTVV.

This clonotype was detected only a few times. V and J are TRBV29-1 and TRBJ1-2; 7 bases fit TRBD1. This CDR3 has 12 residues. Germline trimming cut 3 bases from V and 7 bases from J; bases unmatched to any gene: 5. The V gene's germline CDR1 is SQVTM and CDR2 ANQGSEA. The CDR3 DNA is TGCAGCGTTGAGTCGACAGGGAGTGGCTACACCTTC. Protein product: CSVESTGSGYTF. Based on the CDR3 plus reference TRBV29-1 and TRBJ1-2, the full variable domain is SAVISQKPSRDICQRGTSLTIQCQVDSQVTMMFWYRQQPGQSLTLIATANQGSEATYESGFVIDKFPISRPNLTFSTLTVSNMSPEDSSIYLCSVESTGSGYTFGSGTRLTVV.

This clonotype appeared a few times. One end of the junction is discordant with germline, which a read error may explain. The J gene is TRBJ2-7, the V gene TRBV7-9; D is uncertain. The CDR3 spans 13 residues. Germline V gene lookup returns CDR1 SEHNR and CDR2 FQNEAQ (reference sequence). CDR3: CASSLRSAYAQYF. CDR3 DNA: TGTGCCAGCAGCTTAAGATCGGCCTACGCGCAGTACTTC.

This clonotype has at least ten counts. The chain carries TRBV10-3 and TRBJ2-7; 7 bases fit TRBD1. Germline assignment: CDR1 ENHRY and CDR2 SYGVKD. Trimming cost V 3 bases and J 0 bases; bases outside gene matches: 8. The CDR3 consists of 16 residues. CDR3 DNA: TGTGCCATCAGTGATGTTAGGGGGCGAAACTCCTACGAGCAGTACTTC. Amino acid sequence: CAISDVRGRNSYEQYF.

The chain has TRBV6-4 and TRBJ1-2; TRBD1 matches at 8 bases. The trim removed 4 bases at V and 3 bases at J, leaving 4 bases unmatched. This CDR3 comprises 14 residues. Germline values: CDR1 MRHNA, CDR2 SNTAGT. The CDR3 sequence is CASSATDRDYGYTF. CDR3 nucleotide sequence: TGTGCCAGCAGTGCCACGGACAGGGACTATGGCTACACCTTC.

V gene TRBV12-5 combines with J gene TRBJ2-2, with 11 bases fitting TRBD2. This CDR3 is built from 15 residues. Trimming removed 1 base from V and 5 bases from J; junction bases left unmatched: 0. Per the germline V gene, CDR1 is LGHNT and CDR2 is FRNRAP. As DNA, the CDR3 is TGTGCTAGTGGTTTGGGACTAGCGGGGACCGGGGAGCTGTTTTTT. Its translation: CASGLGLAGTGELFF.

V gene TRBV28 combines with J gene TRBJ2-5, with D possibly TRBD2 on 6 matching bases. Germline V gives CDR1 MDHEN, CDR2 SYDVKM. V lost 2 bases and J lost 5, with 18 bases in between. This CDR3 comprises 16 residues. In nucleotides, the CDR3 is TGTGCCAGCAGTTTACTGGAGGGGCTGGTGGGGGAGACCCAGTACTTC. It is translated as CASSLLEGLVGETQYF.

The gene calls are TRBV20-1 and TRBJ1-6; D uncertain. Trimming removed 0 bases from V and 3 bases from J, with 9 bases in between. CDR3 length: 15 amino acids. In germline, CDR1 is DFQATT, CDR2 SNEGSKA (reference sequence). The CDR3 region has the DNA TGCAGTGCTAGAGATCGCCTAAACTATAATTCACCCCTCCACTTT. Amino acids: CSARDRLNYNSPLHF.

Comments on this clonotype: The junction shows a germline mismatch at one end, possibly a read error. V is TRBV7-7 and J is TRBJ2-1; D gene uncertain. CDR3 length: 14 residues. Germline V lookup: CDR1 SSHAT, CDR2 FNYEAQ (reference sequence). The CDR3 reads CAGSLGSIGNEQFF. CDR3 DNA sequence: TGTGCCGGCAGCTTAGGGTCCATCGGGAATGAGCAGTTCTTC.

This clonotype was counted only a few times. The chain joins TRBV9 to TRBJ2-2; D is uncertain. Germline V gene lookup returns CDR1 SGDLS and CDR2 YYNGEE. Between the trimmed V and J ends, which lost 0 bases and 2 bases, there was a span of 8 bases. CDR3 length: 15 residues. The CDR3 here is CASSVGRYNTGELFF. In DNA, the CDR3 is TGTGCCAGCAGCGTAGGACGGTATAACACCGGGGAGCTGTTTTTT.

The genes are TRBV4-3 and TRBJ2-7; D not certain. CDR1 and CDR2 (germline): LGHNA, YSLEER. The CDR3 contains 13 residues. The V gene lost 5 bases and the J gene lost 7 bases, with 15 bases spanning the gap. CDR3 sequence reads: CASSSQKGGEQYF. DNA of the CDR3: TGCGCCAGCAGCTCTCAAAAGGGTGGAGAGCAGTACTTC.

The rearrangement links TRBV7-8 to TRBJ2-7; D unresolved. V lost 4 bases and J lost 3, with 13 bases in between. Germline assignment: CDR1 SGHVS and CDR2 FQNEAQ. This CDR3 has 14 amino acids. The CDR3 loop is CASSSKPGYYEQYF. CDR3 DNA: TGTGCCAGCAGCTCGAAACCCGGATACTACGAGCAGTACTTC.

This clonotype has a single count. The chain uses TRBV20-1 and TRBJ2-5; 7 nucleotides match TRBD1. The J call may be incorrect, as the DNA end agrees better with TRBJ2-7. Germline CDR1 reads DFQATT; CDR2 reads SNEGSKA (reference sequence). The CDR3 sequence is 14 residues long. In DNA form, the CDR3 reads TGCAGTGCCCCGGACAGGACCGCCGCCTACGAGCAGTACTTC. Its translation: CSAPDRTAAYEQYF.

The sample holds a few counts of this clonotype. The chain has TRBV24-1 and TRBJ2-7; D perhaps matches TRBD2 (6 bases). The CDR3 is made up of 15 amino acids. The germline V gene has CDR1 KGHDR and CDR2 SFDVKD. V lost 3 bases and J lost 1, with 12 bases in between. CDR3 nucleotides: TGTGCCACCAGTGATCAAAGGGCGGGATCCTACGAGCAGTACTTC. The encoded protein is CATSDQRAGSYEQYF.

The chain is built from TRBV20-1 and TRBJ1-2; D is unresolved. Looked up from germline, CDR1 is DFQATT and CDR2 is SNEGSKA (reference sequence). CDR3 length: 12 amino acids. The CDR3 DNA reads TGCAGCGCCAAGGCTGCTAACTATGGCTACACCTTC. Translating gives CSAKAANYGYTF.

This clonotype has ten or more counts. V is TRBV4-3 and J is TRBJ2-1, with D perhaps being TRBD1 or TRBD2 (5 bases each). Trimming stripped 4 bases from V and 2 bases from J, with 6 bases between. CDR1 and CDR2 (germline): LGHNA, YSLEER. There are 13 residues in the CDR3. DNA of the CDR3: TGCGCCAGCAGCCGGGACCCCTACAATGAGCAGTTCTTC. Translating gives CASSRDPYNEQFF.

The genes are TRBV11-2 and TRBJ2-5; D is unclear. CDR1 and CDR2 (germline): SGHAT, FQNNGV. Trimming pared 6 bases from V and 5 bases from J, leaving 16 bases between. This CDR3 spans 14 amino acids. The CDR3: CASSLGSLGETQYF. The CDR3 bases are TGTGCCAGCAGTCTGGGCTCCCTGGGGGAGACCCAGTACTTC.